This TCR beta chain was captured in a study of Ad26.COV2.S vaccination and SARS-CoV-2 variants. Study as a whole: A participant enrolled in the COV1001 Ad26.COV2.S trial arm provided the sample. Dosing was one shot or two shots 56 days apart.

Whole-study findings and limits: Spike-specific TCR breadth in vaccine recipients exceeded that seen in placebo recipients.

This CDR3 contains 18 residues. Trimming removed 4 bases from V and 2 bases from J; junction bases left unmatched: 5. Germline V gene data show CDR1 as MGHRA and CDR2 as YSYEKL. Profiled with immunoSEQ multiplex PCR; TCRdb holds only in-frame clones, not every one. The sample lists 440,000 or so clones, approximately 90% seen once, with about 1.5% in the top ten. This clone has only a few counts. The antigen remains undetermined. As for treatment: roughly 19 received Ad26.COV2.S at low or high dose, single or two shots; roughly 5 received placebo; per-sample allocation not given. Sampling was performed 63 days after the first vaccine or placebo injection. Boston supplied an adult donor aged 18-55 years.

This clonotype was obtained from a person aged 18 to 65 who received the Ad26.COV2.S COVID-19 vaccine or a placebo. The material was peripheral blood, obtained in a trial of Ad26.COV2.S vaccine versus placebo. The chain couples TRBV4-1 to TRBJ2-1; 16 nucleotides agree with TRBD2. For the CDR3, the DNA is TGCGCCAGCAGCCCCGGGACTAGCGGGAGGGCCCCCTACAATGAGCAGTTCTTC. This codes for CASSPGTSGRAPYNEQFF.